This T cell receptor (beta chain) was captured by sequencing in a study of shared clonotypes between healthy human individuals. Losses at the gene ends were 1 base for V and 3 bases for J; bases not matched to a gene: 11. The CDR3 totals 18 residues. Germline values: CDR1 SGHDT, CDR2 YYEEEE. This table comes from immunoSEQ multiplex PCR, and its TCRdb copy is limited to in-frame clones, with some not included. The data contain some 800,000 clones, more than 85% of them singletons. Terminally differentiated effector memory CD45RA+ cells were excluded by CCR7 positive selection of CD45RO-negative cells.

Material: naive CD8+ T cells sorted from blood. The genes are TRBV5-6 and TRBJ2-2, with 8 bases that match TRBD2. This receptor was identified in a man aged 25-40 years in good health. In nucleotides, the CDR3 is TGTGCCAGCAGCTTGTTCTTCGGGGCAGCGGGAGACACCGGGGAGCTGTTTTTT. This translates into CASSLFFGAAGDTGELFF.